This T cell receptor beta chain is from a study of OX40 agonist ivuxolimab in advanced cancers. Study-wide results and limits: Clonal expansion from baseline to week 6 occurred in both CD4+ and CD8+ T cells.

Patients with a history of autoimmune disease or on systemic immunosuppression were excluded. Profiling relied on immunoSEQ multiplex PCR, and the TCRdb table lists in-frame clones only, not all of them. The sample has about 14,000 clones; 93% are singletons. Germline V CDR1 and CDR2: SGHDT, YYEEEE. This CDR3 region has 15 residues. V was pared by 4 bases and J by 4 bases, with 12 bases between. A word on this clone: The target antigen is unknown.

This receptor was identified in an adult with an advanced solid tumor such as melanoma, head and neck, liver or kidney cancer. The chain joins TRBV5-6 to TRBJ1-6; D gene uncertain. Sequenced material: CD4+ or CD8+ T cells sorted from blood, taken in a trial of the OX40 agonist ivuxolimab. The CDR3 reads CASSVWEGYNSPLHF. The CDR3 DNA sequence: TGTGCCAGCAGCGTCTGGGAAGGATATAATTCACCCCTCCACTTT.